This T cell receptor beta chain emerged from a study of blood T cell repertoires in COVID-19. Study information: The United States, Italy and Spain were the sources of the acute and convalescent COVID-19 samples. From T cells, B-cell-depleted T cells, or PBMCs came the material, which was cDNA or gDNA.

Per the study methods: Nucleated cell counts were estimated from reference gene primer amplification. This table comes from immunoSEQ multiplex PCR, and its TCRdb copy is limited to in-frame clones, with some not included. Clone size and V and J calls were adopted from that table, with D and trimming inferred from the DNA. The data show about 7,100 clones, with nearly 90% seen just once and about 9.4% held by the top ten. This sequence was found in a man aged 70-80 years with active COVID-19. Sequences were obtained from peripheral blood.

CDR3 loop: CASSVGGLAGQETQYF. The CDR3 nucleotides read TGTGCCAGCAGCGTAGGTGGACTAGCGGGCCAAGAGACCCAGTACTTC. V is TRBV9 and J is TRBJ2-5; 11 positions agree with TRBD2. V trimming: 0 bases; J trimming: 1 base; junction bases outside the gene matches: 2. CDR1 is SGDLS and CDR2 is YYNGEE in the germline V gene. This CDR3 spans 16 amino acids.